This TCR beta chain was recovered during a study of T cell repertoires in cytomegalovirus infection. Study-wide results and limits: Ex vivo, HLA-C-restricted CMV-specific TCR beta clonotypes prevailed over the rest of the response. People with CMV and the relevant HLA were identified by cumulative public TCR beta family frequency.

Per the germline V gene, CDR1 is KGHSH and CDR2 is LQKENI. CDR3 size: 15 residues. Trimming took off 9 bases at V and 5 bases at J, with 22 bases between the two ends. One entry per CDR3 protein, called by TCRdb with MiXCR from the reads. The repertoire consists of roughly 760,000 distinct CDR3 sequences, with 35% to 45% occurring once and the leading ten covering 2.8%. To note about this clonotype: Its antigen is unidentified.

Specimen: PBMCs. The TCR originated in a human donor in good health (CMV status not recorded). Some clones in this sample may be carry-over from other donors' samples. This chain links TRBV18 with TRBJ1-2; D is unclear. CDR3 region: CASPPPRRSLYGYTF. CDR3 in DNA: TGTGCCAGTCCACCACCCCGGAGGAGTTTATATGGCTACACCTTC.